A single sample is the source of the 6 T cell receptor beta chains below, sequenced in a study of blood T cell repertoires in COVID-19. Clones were read by immunoSEQ multiplex PCR, and TCRdb kept only the in-frame ones, dropping some. The sample records around 340,000 clones, roughly 85% being singletons. Sequencing input: PBMCs or T cells enriched from blood (not recorded which). The origin of the receptors is a woman aged 40 to 50 with acute COVID-19.

CDR3 nucleotide sequence: TGCAGCGCAAACGGACAGCCTAACACTGAAGCTTTCTTT. It yields the protein CSANGQPNTEAFF. The V and J genes are TRBV29-1 and TRBJ1-1, with D possibly being TRBD1 (6 bases). Trimming pared 7 bases from V and 2 bases from J, leaving 14 bases between. The CDR3 runs 13 residues. Germline lookup yields CDR1 SQVTM and CDR2 ANQGSEA.

The chain is built from TRBV29-1 and TRBJ1-1; D gene ambiguous. V lost 5 bases to trimming and J lost 1 base, with 5 bases between them. The CDR3 runs to 11 residues. Germline V gene lookup returns CDR1 SQVTM and CDR2 ANQGSEA. CDR3 loop: CSVTRNTEAFF. For the CDR3, the DNA is TGCAGCGTTACAAGGAACACTGAAGCTTTCTTT.

J is TRBJ2-1 and V is TRBV9, with 9 bases lining up with TRBD1. The V gene end was trimmed by 3 bases and the J gene end by 6 bases; junction bases not matched to a gene: 4. CDR3 size: 14 residues. Germline CDR1 SGDLS, CDR2 YYNGEE. The CDR3 coding sequence is TGTGCCAGCAGCGGCGGGACAGGGCGCAATGAGCAGTTCTTC. Its translation: CASSGGTGRNEQFF. Drawing the rest from reference TRBV9 and TRBJ2-1, the complete variable domain is DSGVTQTPKHLITATGQRVTLRCSPRSGDLSVYWYQQSLDQGLQFLIQYYNGEERAKGNILERFSAQQFPDLHSELNLSSLELGDSALYFCASSGGTGRNEQFFGPGTRLTVL.

This chain uses TRBV19 with TRBJ2-7; 7 bases align to TRBD1. Losses at the gene ends were 3 bases for V and 2 bases for J; bases not matched to a gene: 16. This CDR3 has 18 amino acids. CDR1 and CDR2 from the germline V gene are LNHDA and SQIVND (reference sequence). Written as DNA, the CDR3 is TGTGCCAGTAGTATTACGGGACAGTCAAATCATTTAGCCTACGAGCAGTACTTC. As protein: CASSITGQSNHLAYEQYF.

A few counts support this clone. The J gene is TRBJ2-5, the V gene TRBV28; weak D call: TRBD2 (5 bases). From germline, CDR1 is MDHEN and CDR2 SYDVKM. Trimming stripped 3 bases from V and 4 bases from J, with 15 bases between. This CDR3 contains 15 residues. CDR3 bases: TGTGCCAGCAGTTTTCCCACCGGGGTTACAGAGACCCAGTACTTC. Amino acids: CASSFPTGVTETQYF.

This rearrangement joins TRBV3-1 (or the pseudogene TRBV3-2) to TRBJ2-7; 9 nucleotides line up with TRBD1. Looked up from germline, CDR1 is LGHDT and CDR2 is YNNKEL (reference sequence). There are 16 residues in the CDR3. V trimming: 1 base; J trimming: 1 base; junction bases outside the gene matches: 5. Here the CDR3 reads CASSQVLGQGSYEQYF. CDR3 DNA: TGTGCCAGCAGCCAAGTCCTTGGACAGGGGTCCTACGAGCAGTACTTC.